The 5 T cell receptor beta chains in this list originate from one sample, sequenced in a study of cytomegalovirus exposure and HLA in healthy donors. Researchers ran the PCR with 60 Vbeta and 13 Jbeta primers. Only in-frame clones appear in the TCRdb table, and some are missing; sequencing was by immunoSEQ multiplex PCR. The sample holds roughly 100,000 clones; roughly 85% are singletons and the top ten take under 6.5%. The sample was PBMCs. The receptors here all came from a man aged 55 to 70 in good health and CMV-seropositive.

This chain joins TRBV4-2 and TRBJ2-7; 7 bases are shared with TRBD1. The length of the CDR3 is 18 residues. V lost 0 bases to trimming and J lost 3 bases; unmatched junction nucleotides: 14. Germline CDR1 LGHNA, CDR2 YNFKEQ. Written as DNA, the CDR3 is TGTGCCAGCAGCCAAGAACCCGACACAGGGGTCTGGAACTACGAGCAGTACTTC. Protein sequence: CASSQEPDTGVWNYEQYF.

This clone was observed a few times. The J gene is TRBJ1-5, the V gene TRBV7-9; TRBD1 matches 7 bases. This CDR3 spans 14 amino acids. J was trimmed by 3 bases and V by 5 bases; bases with no gene match: 4. Per germline, CDR1 SEHNR and CDR2 FQNEAQ (reference sequence). CDR3 DNA sequence: TGTGCCAGCAGCCTGGGACAGCCCAATCAGCCCCAGCATTTT. This encodes CASSLGQPNQPQHF.

The chain carries TRBV5-6 and TRBJ1-6; no firm D call. CDR3 length equals 12 residues. CDR1 is SGHDT, CDR2 YYEEEE, per germline. V lost 0 bases, J lost 14 bases, and 9 bases lay in between. In nucleotides, the CDR3 is TGTGCCAGCAGCTTGGGTGTCCAGGCCCTCCACTTT. Translating gives CASSLGVQALHF.

The chain couples TRBV28 to TRBJ1-4, with 10 bases aligning to TRBD1. The CDR3 runs 15 residues. CDR1 MDHEN and CDR2 SYDVKM come from the germline V gene. Trimming at V came to 5 bases and at J to 6 bases, leaving 6 bases not matched to a gene. The CDR3 here is CASSPSGTGDEKLFF. The CDR3 DNA is TGTGCCAGCAGTCCCTCCGGGACAGGGGATGAAAAACTGTTTTTT.

This clone came up a few times. The rearrangement uses TRBV19 and TRBJ1-2; tentative D call: TRBD1 (6 bases). The CDR3 is made up of 14 amino acids. The V and J ends lost 5 bases and 4 bases respectively, with 14 bases between them. Germline V gene lookup returns CDR1 LNHDA and CDR2 SQIVND (reference sequence). CDR3 sequence reads: CASSVPGQSYGYTF. Here the CDR3 DNA reads TGTGCCAGTAGTGTACCGGGACAAAGCTATGGCTACACCTTC.